This TCR beta chain originates from a study of OX40 agonist ivuxolimab in advanced cancers. Study overall: The mean age was approximately 60 years, ranging from about 23 to 79, with about four fifths of participants male.

Some clones are missing from TCRdb's copy, which holds only in-frame ones; the method was immunoSEQ multiplex PCR. The sample holds tens of thousands of clones, 75% to 90% seen once. The V and J ends lost 4 bases and 2 bases respectively, with 9 bases between them. Germline loops: CDR1 KGHSH, CDR2 LQKENI. The CDR3 spans 13 residues. Whole-study findings and limits: The average count of expanded clones was higher among CD8+ T cells than among CD4+. People who partly responded at 0.1-3.0 mg/kg had some of the least clonal expansion seen.

This clone was seen only once. The antigen remains unidentified. V and J are TRBV18 and TRBJ2-7, with D perhaps TRBD1 (6 bases). The sequencing here drew on CD4+ or CD8+ T cells sorted from blood, taken in a trial of the OX40 agonist ivuxolimab. The clonotype was recovered from an adult with an advanced solid tumor such as melanoma, head and neck, liver or kidney cancer. The CDR3 DNA sequence: TGTGCCAGCTCACTACAGGGTGCCTACGAGCAGTACTTC. This codes for CASSLQGAYEQYF.